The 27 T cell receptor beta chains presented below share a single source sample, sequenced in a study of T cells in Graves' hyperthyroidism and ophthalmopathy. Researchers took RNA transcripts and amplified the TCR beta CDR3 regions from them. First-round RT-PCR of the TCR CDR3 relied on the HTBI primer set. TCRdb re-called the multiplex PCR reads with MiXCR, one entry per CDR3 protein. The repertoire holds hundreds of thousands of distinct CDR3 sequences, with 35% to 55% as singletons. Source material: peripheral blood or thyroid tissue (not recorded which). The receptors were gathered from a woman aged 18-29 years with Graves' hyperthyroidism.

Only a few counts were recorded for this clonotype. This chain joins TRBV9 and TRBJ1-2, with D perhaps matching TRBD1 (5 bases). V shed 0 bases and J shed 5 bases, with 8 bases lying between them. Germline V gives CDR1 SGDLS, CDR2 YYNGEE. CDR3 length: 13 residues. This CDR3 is CASSVVAGYGYTF. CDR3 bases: TGTGCCAGCAGCGTAGTGGCAGGGTATGGCTACACCTTC.

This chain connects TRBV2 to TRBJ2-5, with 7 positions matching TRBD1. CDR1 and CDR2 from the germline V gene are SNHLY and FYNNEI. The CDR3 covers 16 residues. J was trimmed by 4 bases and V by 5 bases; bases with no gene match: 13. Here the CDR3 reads CASSYEQTGRTETQYF. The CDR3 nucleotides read TGTGCCAGCAGTTACGAACAGACAGGGCGGACAGAGACCCAGTACTTC.

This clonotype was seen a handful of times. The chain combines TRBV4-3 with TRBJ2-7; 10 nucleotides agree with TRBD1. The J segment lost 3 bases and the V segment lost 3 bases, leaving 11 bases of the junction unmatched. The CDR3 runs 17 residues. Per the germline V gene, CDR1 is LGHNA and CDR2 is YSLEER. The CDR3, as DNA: TGCGCCAGCAGCCATGATACCGGGACAGGGGTTGTCTACGAGCAGTACTTC. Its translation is CASSHDTGTGVVYEQYF.

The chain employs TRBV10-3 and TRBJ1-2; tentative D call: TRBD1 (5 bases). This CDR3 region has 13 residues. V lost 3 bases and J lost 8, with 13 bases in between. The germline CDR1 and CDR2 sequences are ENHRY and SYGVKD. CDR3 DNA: TGTGCCATCAGTGATTTCGGGACGTCAGGCTACACCTTC. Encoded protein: CAISDFGTSGYTF.

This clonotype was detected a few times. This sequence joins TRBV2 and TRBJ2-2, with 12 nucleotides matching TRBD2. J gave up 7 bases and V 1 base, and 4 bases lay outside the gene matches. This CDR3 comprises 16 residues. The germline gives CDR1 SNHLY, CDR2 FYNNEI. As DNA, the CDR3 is TGTGCCAGCAGTGAAGAAGGACTAGCGGGGATCGGGGAGCTGTTTTTT. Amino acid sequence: CASSEEGLAGIGELFF.

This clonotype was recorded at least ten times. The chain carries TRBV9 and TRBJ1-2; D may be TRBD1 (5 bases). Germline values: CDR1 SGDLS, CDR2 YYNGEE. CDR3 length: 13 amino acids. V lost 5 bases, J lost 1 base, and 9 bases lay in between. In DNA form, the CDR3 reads TGTGCCAGCAGAACGGGGCTTAACTATGGCTACACCTTC. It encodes CASRTGLNYGYTF.

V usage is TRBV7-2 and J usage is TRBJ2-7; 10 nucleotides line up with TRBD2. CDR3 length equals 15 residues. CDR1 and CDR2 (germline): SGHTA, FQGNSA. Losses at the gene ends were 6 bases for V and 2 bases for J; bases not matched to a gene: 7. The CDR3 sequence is CASSSEREGTYEQYF. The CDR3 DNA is TGTGCCAGCAGTTCCGAGCGGGAGGGCACCTACGAGCAGTACTTC.

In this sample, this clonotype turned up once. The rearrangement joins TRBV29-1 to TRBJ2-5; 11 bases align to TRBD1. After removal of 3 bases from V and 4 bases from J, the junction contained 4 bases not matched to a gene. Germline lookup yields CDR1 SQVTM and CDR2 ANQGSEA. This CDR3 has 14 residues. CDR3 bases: TGCAGCGTTGATCCGGGACAGGGGGGAGAGACCCAGTACTTC. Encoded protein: CSVDPGQGGETQYF.

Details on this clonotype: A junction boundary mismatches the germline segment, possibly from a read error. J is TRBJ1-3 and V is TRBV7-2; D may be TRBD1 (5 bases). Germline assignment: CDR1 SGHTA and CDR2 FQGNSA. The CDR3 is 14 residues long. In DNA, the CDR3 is TGTGCCGGCAGGGAGGAGGGGAGCGTGGACACCATATATTTT. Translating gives CAGREEGSVDTIYF.

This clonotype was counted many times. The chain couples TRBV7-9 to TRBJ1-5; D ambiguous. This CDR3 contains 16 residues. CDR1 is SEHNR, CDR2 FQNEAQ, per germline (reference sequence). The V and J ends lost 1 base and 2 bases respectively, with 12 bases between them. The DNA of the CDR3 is TGTGCCAGCAGCTTAGGCCCCGGGGAAGGCAATCAGCCCCAGCATTTT. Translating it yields CASSLGPGEGNQPQHF.

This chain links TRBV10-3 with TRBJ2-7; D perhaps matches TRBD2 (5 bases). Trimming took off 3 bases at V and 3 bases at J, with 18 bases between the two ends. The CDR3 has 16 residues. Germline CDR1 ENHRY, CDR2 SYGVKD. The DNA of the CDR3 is TGTGCCATCAGTGACCTTCGAAGTGGAGGTAGCTACGAGCAGTACTTC. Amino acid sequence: CAISDLRSGGSYEQYF.

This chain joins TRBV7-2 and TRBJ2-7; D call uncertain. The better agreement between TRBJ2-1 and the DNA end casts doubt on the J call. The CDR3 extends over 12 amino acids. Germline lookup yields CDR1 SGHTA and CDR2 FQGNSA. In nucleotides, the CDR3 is TGTGCCAGCAGCCCCACCTTGGGTGAGCAGTTCTTC. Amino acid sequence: CASSPTLGEQFF.

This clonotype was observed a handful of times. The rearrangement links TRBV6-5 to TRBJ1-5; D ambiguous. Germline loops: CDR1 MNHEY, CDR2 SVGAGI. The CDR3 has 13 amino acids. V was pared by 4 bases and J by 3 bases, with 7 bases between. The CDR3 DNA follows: TGTGCCAGCAGTTTGCAGGTCAATCAGCCCCAGCATTTT. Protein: CASSLQVNQPQHF.

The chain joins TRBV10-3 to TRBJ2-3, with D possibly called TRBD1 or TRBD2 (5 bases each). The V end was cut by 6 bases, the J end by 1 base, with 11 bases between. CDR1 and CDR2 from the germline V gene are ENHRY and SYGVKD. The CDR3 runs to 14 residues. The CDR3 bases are TGTGCCATCAGGGGACCAGCGGGCACAGATACGCAGTATTTT. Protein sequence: CAIRGPAGTDTQYF.

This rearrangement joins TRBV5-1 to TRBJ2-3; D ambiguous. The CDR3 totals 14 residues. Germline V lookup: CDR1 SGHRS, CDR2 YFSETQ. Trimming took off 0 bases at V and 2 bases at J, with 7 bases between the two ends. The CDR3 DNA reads TGCGCCAGCAGCTTGGGACCTCACACAGATACGCAGTATTTT. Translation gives CASSLGPHTDTQYF.

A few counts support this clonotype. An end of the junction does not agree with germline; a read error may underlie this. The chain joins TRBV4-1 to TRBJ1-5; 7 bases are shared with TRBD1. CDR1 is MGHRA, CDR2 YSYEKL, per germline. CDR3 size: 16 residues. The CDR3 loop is CASSQAPGQPNQPQHF. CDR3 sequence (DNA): TGTGCCAGCAGCCAAGCCCCGGGACAGCCCAATCAGCCCCAGCATTTT.

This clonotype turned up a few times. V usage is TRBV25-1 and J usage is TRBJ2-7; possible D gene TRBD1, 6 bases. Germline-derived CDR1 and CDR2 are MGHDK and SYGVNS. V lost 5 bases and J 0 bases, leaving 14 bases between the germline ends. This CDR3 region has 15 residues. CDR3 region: CASSYSPGDSYEQYF. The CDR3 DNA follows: TGTGCCAGCAGTTACTCCCCAGGGGACTCCTACGAGCAGTACTTC.

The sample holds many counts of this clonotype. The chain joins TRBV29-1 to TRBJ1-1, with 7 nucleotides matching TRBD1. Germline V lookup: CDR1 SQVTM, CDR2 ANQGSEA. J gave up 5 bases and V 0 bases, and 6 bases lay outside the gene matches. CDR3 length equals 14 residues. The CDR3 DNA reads TGCAGCGTTGAAGATAGACAGGGAGGAACTGAAGCTTTCTTT. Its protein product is CSVEDRQGGTEAFF.

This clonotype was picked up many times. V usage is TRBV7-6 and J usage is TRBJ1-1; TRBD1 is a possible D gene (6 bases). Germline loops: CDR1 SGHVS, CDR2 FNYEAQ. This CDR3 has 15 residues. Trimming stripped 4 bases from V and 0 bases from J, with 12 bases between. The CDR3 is CASSSRTALNTEAFF. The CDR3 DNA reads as TGTGCCAGCAGCTCAAGGACAGCATTGAACACTGAAGCTTTCTTT. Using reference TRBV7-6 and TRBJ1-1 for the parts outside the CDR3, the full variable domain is GAGVSQSPRYKVTKRGQDVALRCDPISGHVSLYWYRQALGQGPEFLTYFNYEAQQDKSGLPNDRFSAERPEGSISTLTIQRTEQRDSAMYRCASSSRTALNTEAFFGQGTRLTVV.

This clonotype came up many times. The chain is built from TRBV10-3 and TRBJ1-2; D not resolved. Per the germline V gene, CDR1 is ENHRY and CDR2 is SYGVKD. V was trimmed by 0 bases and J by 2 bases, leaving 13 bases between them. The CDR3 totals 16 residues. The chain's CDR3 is CAISESGFRRNYGYTF. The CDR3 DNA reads TGTGCCATCAGTGAGTCGGGCTTTAGGCGGAACTATGGCTACACCTTC.

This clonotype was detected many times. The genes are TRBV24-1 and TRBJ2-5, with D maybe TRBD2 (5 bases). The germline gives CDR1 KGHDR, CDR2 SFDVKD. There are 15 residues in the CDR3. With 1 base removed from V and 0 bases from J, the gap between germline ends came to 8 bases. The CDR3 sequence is CATSDFSDYQETQYF. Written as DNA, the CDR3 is TGTGCCACCAGTGATTTCTCGGACTACCAAGAGACCCAGTACTTC.

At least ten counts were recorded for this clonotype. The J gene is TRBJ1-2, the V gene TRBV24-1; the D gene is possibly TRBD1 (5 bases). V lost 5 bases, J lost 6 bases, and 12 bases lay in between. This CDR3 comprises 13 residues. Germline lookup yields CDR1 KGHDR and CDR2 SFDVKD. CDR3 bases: TGTGCCACCAGTGGGGACTGGGGGGATGGCTACACCTTC. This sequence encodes CATSGDWGDGYTF.

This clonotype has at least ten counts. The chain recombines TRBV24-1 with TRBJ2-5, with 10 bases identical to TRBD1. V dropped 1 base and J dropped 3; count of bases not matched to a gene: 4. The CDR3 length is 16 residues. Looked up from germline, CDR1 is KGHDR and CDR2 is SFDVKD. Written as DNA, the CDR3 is TGTGCCACCAGTGATTTAGCCGGGACAGGGGAAGAGACCCAGTACTTC. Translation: CATSDLAGTGEETQYF.

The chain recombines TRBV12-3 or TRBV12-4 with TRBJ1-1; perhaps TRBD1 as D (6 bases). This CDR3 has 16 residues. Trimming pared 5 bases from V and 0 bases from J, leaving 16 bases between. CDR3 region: CASSEPRRGLNTEAFF. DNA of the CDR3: TGTGCCAGCAGTGAACCCCGCAGGGGATTGAACACTGAAGCTTTCTTT.

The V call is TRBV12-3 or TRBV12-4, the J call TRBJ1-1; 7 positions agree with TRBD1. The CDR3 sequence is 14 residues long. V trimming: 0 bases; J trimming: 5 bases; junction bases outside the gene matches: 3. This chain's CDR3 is CASSLADRATEAFF. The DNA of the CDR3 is TGTGCCAGCAGTTTAGCCGACAGGGCGACTGAAGCTTTCTTT.

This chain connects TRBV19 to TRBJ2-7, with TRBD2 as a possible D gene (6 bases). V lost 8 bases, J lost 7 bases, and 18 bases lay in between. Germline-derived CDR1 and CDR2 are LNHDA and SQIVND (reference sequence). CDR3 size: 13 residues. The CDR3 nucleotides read TGTGCCAGTGACGCGGGATCTCTCCATGAGCAGTACTTC. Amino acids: CASDAGSLHEQYF.

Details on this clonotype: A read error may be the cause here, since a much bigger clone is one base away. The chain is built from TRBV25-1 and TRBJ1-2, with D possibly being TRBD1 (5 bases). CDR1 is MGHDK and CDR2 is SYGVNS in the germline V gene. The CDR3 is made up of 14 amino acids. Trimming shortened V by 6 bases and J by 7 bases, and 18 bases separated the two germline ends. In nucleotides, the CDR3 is TGTGCCAGCAGCCAACGCAGGGCCTTCGGTGGCTACACCTTC. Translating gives CASSQRRAFGGYTF.